By share, the clone carrying this TCR beta chain counts as medium-sized. Germline assignment: CDR1 LGHNA and CDR2 YSLEER. CDR3 length equals 15 residues. Trimming at V came to 0 bases and at J to 3 bases, leaving 5 bases not matched to a gene. The data are from a study of T cells generated in artificial thymic organoids. The overall study: FACS removed CD4 immature single positive or double positive precursors in some experiments.

Reverse primers in the TRAC or TRBC constant regions drove separate semi-nested PCRs for TCRalpha and TCRbeta. TCRdb re-analysed the 5' RACE reads in MiXCR, keeping a single row per CDR3 protein. Of thousands of distinct CDR3 sequences listed, approximately 20% are singletons. The source material was naive CD8+ T cells from the thymus. Subset noted: CD3+TCRalphabeta+CD8SP T cells; for blood, CD45RO-CCR7+ naive CD8+ T cells. The sequence came from a human donor who gave cord blood stem cells for thymic organoid culture, a cardiac surgery patient who gave postnatal thymus, or a blood donor (not recorded which). V is TRBV4-3 and J is TRBJ2-7; 7 bases agree with TRBD2. The CDR3 bases are TGCGCCAGCAGCCAAGATCCCGGGACTATCTACGAGCAGTACTTC. It yields the protein CASSQDPGTIYEQYF.